This note documents a single T cell receptor (beta chain) sequence. This CDR3 has 15 amino acids. V gave up 5 bases and J gave up 2 bases; unmatched junction bases: 8. Germline V gives CDR1 SGHTA, CDR2 FQGNSA. Survey-level TCR beta sequencing used the immunoSEQ assay. Some clones are missing from TCRdb's copy, which holds only in-frame ones; the method was immunoSEQ multiplex PCR. The sample lists about 68,000 clones, 85% to 95% seen once, with roughly 4.5% in the top ten. J is TRBJ2-7 and V is TRBV7-2; 8 positions match TRBD2. The sample taken for sequencing was PBMCs. This sequence originates from a man aged 35-49 years with rheumatoid arthritis. CDR3 sequence (DNA): TGTGCCAGCAGCCCGAGGACTAGCCGGACCTACGAGCAGTACTTC. Residues: CASSPRTSRTYEQYF.